One sample yielded the 7 T cell receptor beta chains listed below, sequenced in a study of cytomegalovirus exposure and HLA in healthy donors. The PCR employed 60 Vbeta primers together with 13 Jbeta primers. Measured with immunoSEQ multiplex PCR; TCRdb has only the in-frame clones, and not every one. The sample consists of 80,000 to 130,000 clones, about 79% of them appearing once. Sequenced: PBMCs. Every receptor here comes from a female donor in good health and CMV-seropositive.

The chain recombines TRBV6-6 with TRBJ2-2; D not resolved. Between the trimmed V and J ends, which lost 4 bases and 1 base, there was a span of 13 bases. Germline loops: CDR1 MNHNY, CDR2 SVGAGI (reference sequence). The CDR3 sequence is 16 residues long. The CDR3 sequence: CASSSNAPRNTGELFF. CDR3 sequence (DNA): TGTGCCAGCAGTTCCAACGCCCCCAGGAACACCGGGGAGCTGTTTTTT.

The J gene is TRBJ1-2, the V gene TRBV19; D may be TRBD1 (6 bases). V lost 7 bases and J 4 bases, leaving 19 bases between the germline ends. The CDR3 loop spans 15 amino acids. Germline V lookup: CDR1 LNHDA, CDR2 SQIVND (reference sequence). CDR3 bases: TGTGCCAGTACCGATCTTCGGGGGGCGGCCTATGGCTACACCTTC. It specifies CASTDLRGAAYGYTF.

This chain uses TRBV30 with TRBJ2-7, with D maybe TRBD1 (5 bases). This CDR3 is built from 13 residues. The germline V gene encodes CDR1 GTSNPN and CDR2 SVGIG (reference sequence). V was trimmed by 0 bases and J by 2 bases, leaving 8 bases between them. CDR3 in amino acids: CAWSVLRAYEQYF. As DNA, the CDR3 is TGTGCCTGGAGTGTTCTCAGGGCCTACGAGCAGTACTTC.

This clone showed up just a few times. V and J are TRBV19 and TRBJ2-5; 7 bases are shared with TRBD2. CDR1 is LNHDA and CDR2 is SQIVND in the germline V gene (reference sequence). CDR3 length: 15 residues. Trimming at V came to 8 bases and at J to 2 bases, leaving 11 bases not matched to a gene. In DNA form, the CDR3 reads TGTGCCAGTCTACTACCCGCTAGCGGTCAAGAGACCCAGTACTTC. The encoded protein is CASLLPASGQETQYF.

The J gene is TRBJ2-1, the V gene TRBV4-2; TRBD2 aligns across 8 bases. Trimming removed 4 bases from V and 9 bases from J; junction bases left unmatched: 8. In germline, CDR1 is LGHNA, CDR2 YNFKEQ. The CDR3 contains 14 residues. The CDR3: CASSLLRSGGEQFF. The CDR3 nucleotides read TGTGCCAGCAGCCTCCTTCGGAGCGGGGGTGAGCAGTTCTTC.

The chain links TRBV2 to TRBJ2-7; a weak D match, TRBD2 (5 bases). Germline V gene data show CDR1 as SNHLY and CDR2 as FYNNEI. V dropped 7 bases and J dropped 0 bases, with 13 bases sitting between them. CDR3 length: 14 residues. As DNA, the CDR3 is TGTGCCAGCACCCGGTCTAGCAGCTCCTACGAGCAGTACTTC. Its protein product is CASTRSSSSYEQYF.

Of note for this clone: One junction end disagrees with the germline gene, perhaps due to a read error. The chain carries TRBV7-9 and TRBJ1-4; the D gene is possibly TRBD1 (5 bases). The CDR3 has 14 residues. CDR1 is SEHNR, CDR2 FQNEAQ, per germline (reference sequence). The CDR3 loop reads CSSSLAQTGGKLFF. The CDR3 nucleotides are TGTTCCAGCAGCTTAGCGCAGACGGGGGGAAAACTGTTTTTT.